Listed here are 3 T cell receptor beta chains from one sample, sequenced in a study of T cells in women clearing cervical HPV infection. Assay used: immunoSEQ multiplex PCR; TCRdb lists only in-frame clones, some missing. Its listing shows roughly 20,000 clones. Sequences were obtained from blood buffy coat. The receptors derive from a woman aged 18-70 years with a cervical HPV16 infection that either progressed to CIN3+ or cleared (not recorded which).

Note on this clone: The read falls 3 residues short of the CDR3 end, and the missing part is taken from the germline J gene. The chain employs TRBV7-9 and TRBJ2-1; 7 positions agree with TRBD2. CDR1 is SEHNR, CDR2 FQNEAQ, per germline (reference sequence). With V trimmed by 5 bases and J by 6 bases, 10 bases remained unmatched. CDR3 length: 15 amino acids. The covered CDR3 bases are TGTGCCAGCAGCGCCAACTTGCGGGAGTTCAATGAG. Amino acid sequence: CASSANLREFNE. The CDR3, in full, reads CASSANLREFNEQFF.

CDR3 amino acids: CAISGSSYTDTQYF. The sequenced CDR3 bases are TGTGCCATCAGTGGTTCCTCCTACACAGATACG. V usage is TRBV10-3 and J usage is TRBJ2-3; D is undetermined. The read is 3 residues too short to cover the CDR3 end, so that end is filled in from the germline J gene. The V gene's germline CDR1 is ENHRY and CDR2 SYGVKD. CDR3 length: 14 amino acids. V lost 4 bases to trimming and J lost 2 bases, with 10 bases between them.

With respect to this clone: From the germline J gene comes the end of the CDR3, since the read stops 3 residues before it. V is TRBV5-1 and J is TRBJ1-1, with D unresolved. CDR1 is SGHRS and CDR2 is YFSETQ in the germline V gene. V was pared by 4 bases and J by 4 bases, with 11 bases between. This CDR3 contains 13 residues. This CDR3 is CASSVGLATEAFF. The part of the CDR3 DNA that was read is TGCGCCAGCAGCGTGGGATTGGCCACTGAA.